These 29 T cell receptor beta chains were sequenced from one sample in a study of STAT5B mutations in CD4+ large granular lymphocyte leukemia. Sequenced by immunoSEQ multiplex PCR; TCRdb stores in-frame clones only, minus some. The data hold 35,000 to 40,000 clones, with about 82% observed a single time. Sample: CD4+ T cells from blood buffy coats. These receptors originate from a human donor in good health.

This clone was counted only a few times. V is TRBV28 and J is TRBJ1-2, with 8 bases fitting TRBD1. This CDR3 spans 14 amino acids. Germline CDR1 reads MDHEN; CDR2 reads SYDVKM. Trimming removed 7 bases from V and 4 bases from J; junction bases left unmatched: 8. The CDR3 nucleotides are TGTGCCAGCACCCCAGGGGGCCTTACCTATGGCTACACCTTC. Amino acid sequence: CASTPGGLTYGYTF.

J is TRBJ1-1 and V is TRBV4-2, with D hard to call. Deletions cut 0 bases from V and 5 bases from J, with 7 bases between. Germline values: CDR1 LGHNA, CDR2 YNFKEQ. The CDR3 consists of 13 residues. The CDR3 nucleotides read TGTGCCAGCAGCCAAGATACCCAAACTGAAGCTTTCTTT. Residues: CASSQDTQTEAFF.

The chain links TRBV6-5 to TRBJ1-2; 9 nucleotides align to TRBD1. V lost 4 bases to trimming and J lost 2 bases; unmatched junction nucleotides: 5. Germline V gene data show CDR1 as MNHEY and CDR2 as SVGAGI. The CDR3 is 15 amino acids. CDR3 residues: CASSSPGQGNYGYTF. CDR3 nucleotides: TGTGCCAGCAGTTCACCGGGACAGGGAAACTATGGCTACACCTTC.

The J gene is TRBJ1-1, the V gene TRBV2; D is unresolved. Trimming cost V 6 bases and J 2 bases, with 13 bases left between them. There are 14 residues in the CDR3. Germline V gene sequence: CDR1 SNHLY, CDR2 FYNNEI. CDR3 bases: TGTGCCAGCAGGACCCGAGGGAGAAACACTGAAGCTTTCTTT. It codes for CASRTRGRNTEAFF.

This clone has a single count. This chain connects TRBV11-3 to TRBJ2-5, with 15 bases that match TRBD2. Germline loops: CDR1 SGHNT, CDR2 YENEEA. This CDR3 contains 20 residues. Losses at the gene ends were 3 bases for V and 2 bases for J; bases not matched to a gene: 13. The CDR3 DNA sequence: TGTGCCAGCAGCTTGGCACCCGGGACTAGCGGGGGGACCCTTCAAGAGACCCAGTACTTC. Amino acid sequence: CASSLAPGTSGGTLQETQYF.

CDR3: CASKGQQGKGRDTQYF. The CDR3 DNA reads as TGTGCCAGCAAAGGCCAACAGGGGAAGGGGCGGGATACGCAGTATTTT. This rearrangement joins TRBV2 to TRBJ2-3; 7 bases align to TRBD1. The CDR3 consists of 16 residues. Per germline, CDR1 SNHLY and CDR2 FYNNEI. V shed 7 bases, J shed 6 bases, and the junction held 16 bases outside the gene matches.

The chain has TRBV6-6 and TRBJ1-1; D unresolved. Germline CDR1 and CDR2: MNHNY and SVGAGI (reference sequence). Trimming shortened V by 6 bases and J by 1 base, and 9 bases separated the two germline ends. The CDR3 contains 13 residues. CDR3 residues: CASRTPANTEAFF. CDR3 coding DNA: TGTGCCAGCAGGACCCCGGCGAACACTGAAGCTTTCTTT.

This chain joins TRBV10-3 and TRBJ2-6; no reliable D call. Germline V gene sequence: CDR1 ENHRY, CDR2 SYGVKD. The CDR3 loop spans 16 amino acids. Between the trimmed V and J ends, which lost 3 bases and 3 bases, there was a span of 12 bases. The chain's CDR3 is CAISDSTAGGANVLTF. CDR3 in DNA: TGTGCCATCAGTGACTCGACGGCTGGTGGGGCCAACGTCCTGACTTTC.

The J gene is TRBJ2-3, the V gene TRBV7-2; 8 nucleotides match TRBD2. The CDR3 has 16 amino acids. Unmatched junction bases numbered 12, after V lost 5 bases and J lost 5 bases. Germline CDR1 reads SGHTA; CDR2 reads FQGNSA. CDR3 sequence (DNA): TGTGCCAGCAGCCCACAAGCGGGAGTCATTGGAGATACGCAGTATTTT. This sequence encodes CASSPQAGVIGDTQYF.

V gene TRBV28 combines with J gene TRBJ2-7, with D perhaps assigned TRBD1 or TRBD2 (5 bases each). CDR1 and CDR2 (germline): MDHEN, SYDVKM. CDR3 length: 14 amino acids. V shed 2 bases and J shed 6 bases, with 14 bases lying between them. CDR3: CASSLPGRDREQYF. The CDR3 region has the DNA TGTGCCAGCAGTTTACCCGGCAGGGACCGCGAGCAGTACTTC.

The count of this clone is one. The rearrangement links TRBV4-3 to TRBJ1-4, with a possible D match to TRBD1 (5 bases). Germline values: CDR1 LGHNA, CDR2 YSLEER. The CDR3 is made up of 15 amino acids. V was cut by 1 base and J by 8 bases, with 14 bases left in between. Written as DNA, the CDR3 is TGCGCCAGCAGCCAAGGGTTCAGAGACAGCGAAAAACTGTTTTTT. It is translated as CASSQGFRDSEKLFF.

The chain is built from TRBV19 and TRBJ1-5; D is unclear. The CDR3 spans 15 residues. Trimming removed 0 bases from V and 0 bases from J, with 6 bases in between. Germline values: CDR1 LNHDA, CDR2 SQIVND (reference sequence). CDR3 bases: TGTGCCAGTAGTATAGAAAGAAATAGCAATCAGCCCCAGCATTTT. It yields the protein CASSIERNSNQPQHF.

This clone showed up just once. The chain recombines TRBV2 with TRBJ2-3; D unclear. This CDR3 has 11 residues. Trimming took off 7 bases at V and 3 bases at J, with 5 bases between the two ends. Germline CDR1 is SNHLY and CDR2 is FYNNEI. The chain's CDR3 is CASTLTDTQYF. The CDR3 DNA reads as TGTGCCAGCACCCTGACAGATACGCAGTATTTT.

The V gene is TRBV28, the J gene TRBJ2-2, with 7 bases lining up with TRBD1. Germline CDR1 is MDHEN and CDR2 is SYDVKM. V shed 6 bases, J shed 2 bases, and the junction held 12 bases outside the gene matches. The CDR3 is 17 residues long. The CDR3 spells CASRSDRATYNTGELFF. The CDR3 region has the DNA TGTGCCAGCAGATCCGACAGGGCTACCTACAACACCGGGGAGCTGTTTTTT.

This chain joins TRBV30 and TRBJ2-1; TRBD2 matches at 9 bases. Germline trimming cut 7 bases from V and 2 bases from J; bases unmatched to any gene: 3. CDR1 GTSNPN and CDR2 SVGIG come from the germline V gene (reference sequence). The CDR3 runs 13 residues. The CDR3 nucleotides are TGTGCCTCTAGCGGGGCCACCTACAATGAGCAGTTCTTC. The encoded protein is CASSGATYNEQFF.

This chain links TRBV5-4 with TRBJ1-1; D is perhaps TRBD1 (6 bases). V lost 4 bases, J lost 3 bases, and 13 bases lay in between. There are 14 residues in the CDR3. From germline, CDR1 is SGHNT and CDR2 YYREEE (reference sequence). CDR3 residues: CASSPRDTYTEAFF. DNA for the CDR3: TGTGCCAGCAGCCCACGGGACACCTACACTGAAGCTTTCTTT. Filled out from reference TRBV5-4 and TRBJ1-1, the complete variable domain reads ETGVTQSPTHLIKTRGQQVTLRCSSQSGHNTVSWYQQALGQGPQFIFQYYREEENGRGNFPPRFSGLQFPNYSSELNVNALELDDSALYLCASSPRDTYTEAFFGQGTRLTVV.

The rearrangement links TRBV27 to TRBJ1-1; TRBD1 is a possible D gene (6 bases). The CDR3 covers 15 residues. Germline V gene sequence: CDR1 MNHEY, CDR2 SMNVEV (reference sequence). Trimming removed 2 bases at V and 2 bases at J, with 12 bases between. CDR3 residues: CASSLNRVSNTEAFF. The CDR3 DNA sequence: TGTGCCAGCAGTTTAAACAGGGTATCCAACACTGAAGCTTTCTTT.

The rearrangement joins TRBV30 to TRBJ1-1; D not resolved. V dropped 4 bases and J dropped 3 bases, with 15 bases sitting between them. This CDR3 region has 14 residues. Germline assignment: CDR1 GTSNPN and CDR2 SVGIG (reference sequence). CDR3 protein: CAWNIAAPDTEAFF. DNA for the CDR3: TGTGCCTGGAATATTGCGGCTCCCGACACTGAAGCTTTCTTT.

This clone turned up a few times. This rearrangement joins TRBV5-1 to TRBJ1-6; TRBD1 is a possible D gene (5 bases). The CDR3 runs 14 residues. Trimming shortened V by 5 bases and J by 5 bases, and 11 bases separated the two germline ends. The germline gives CDR1 SGHRS, CDR2 YFSETQ. This CDR3 reads CASSWGGDNSPLHF. The CDR3 DNA reads as TGCGCCAGCAGTTGGGGGGGGGATAATTCACCCCTCCACTTT.

V and J are TRBV15 and TRBJ1-4; D remains unclear. Germline V gene sequence: CDR1 LNHNV, CDR2 YYDKDF (reference sequence). The CDR3 runs 13 residues. V lost 4 bases to trimming and J lost 6 bases, with 9 bases between them. The DNA for the CDR3 is TGTGCCACCAGCACTAACAAGTATGAAAAACTGTTTTTT. Translation: CATSTNKYEKLFF.

The chain uses TRBV19 and TRBJ2-7; no definite D call. The CDR3 sequence is 12 residues long. Germline V gene sequence: CDR1 LNHDA, CDR2 SQIVND (reference sequence). The ends were cut back, 6 bases at V and 2 bases at J, with 8 bases in the middle. The CDR3 bases are TGTGCCAGTAGCCGCATACCCTACGAGCAGTACTTC. Amino acid sequence: CASSRIPYEQYF.

This clone appeared a single time. The chain combines TRBV7-2 with TRBJ2-7, with 7 nucleotides matching TRBD1. CDR3 size: 13 residues. With V trimmed by 3 bases and J by 7 bases, 6 bases remained unmatched. Germline-derived CDR1 and CDR2 are SGHTA and FQGNSA. The CDR3 nucleotides read TGTGCCAGCAGCTTCGTCCCGGGACAGGAGCAGTACTTC. Residues: CASSFVPGQEQYF.

The chain employs TRBV7-9 and TRBJ2-3, with 8 bases that match TRBD2. CDR1 and CDR2 from the germline V gene are SEHNR and FQNEAQ (reference sequence). The CDR3 totals 17 residues. Germline trimming cut 4 bases from V and 6 bases from J; bases unmatched to any gene: 15. CDR3 nucleotides: TGTGCCAGCAGCTCCCCAAAGAGCGGGAGATTGATCGATACGCAGTATTTT. Its protein is CASSSPKSGRLIDTQYF.

The rearrangement uses TRBV7-9 and TRBJ1-1; D gene unclear. Germline V gives CDR1 SEHNR, CDR2 FQNEAQ (reference sequence). CDR3 size: 17 residues. The V end was cut by 2 bases, the J end by 0 bases, with 16 bases between. CDR3 sequence reads: CASSLIQVVGMNTEAFF. CDR3 nucleotides: TGTGCCAGCAGCTTAATCCAGGTGGTGGGAATGAACACTGAAGCTTTCTTT.

This clone has just a few counts. The J gene is TRBJ2-1, the V gene TRBV11-2; a weak D match, TRBD2 (6 bases). The CDR3 covers 14 residues. The V gene's germline CDR1 is SGHAT and CDR2 FQNNGV. V was clipped by 7 bases and J by 1 base, with 11 bases between them. CDR3 loop: CASTWAGSYNEQFF. DNA of the CDR3: TGTGCCAGCACTTGGGCGGGATCCTACAATGAGCAGTTCTTC. Filled out from reference TRBV11-2 and TRBJ2-1, the complete variable domain reads EAGVAQSPRYKIIEKRQSVAFWCNPISGHATLYWYQQILGQGPKLLIQFQNNGVVDDSQLPKDRFSAERLKGVDSTLKIQPAKLEDSAVYLCASTWAGSYNEQFFGPGTRLTVL.

In this sample, this clone turned up a few times. The CDR3 sequence is CASSRQDRYLNTEAFF. As DNA, the CDR3 is TGTGCCAGTAGTAGACAGGATAGATACTTGAACACTGAAGCTTTCTTT. The chain is built from TRBV19 and TRBJ1-1; D is perhaps TRBD1 (6 bases). Trimming removed 4 bases from V and 0 bases from J, with 15 bases in between. The CDR3 length is 16 residues. CDR1 and CDR2 from the germline V gene are LNHDA and SQIVND (reference sequence).

The V call is TRBV19, the J call TRBJ1-2; a weak D match, TRBD1 (6 bases). Germline values: CDR1 LNHDA, CDR2 SQIVND (reference sequence). CDR3 length: 14 amino acids. Trimming left V 3 bases short and J 6 bases short, with 14 bases between. For the CDR3, the DNA is TGTGCCAGTAGTATTACGGGGGGCAGGGATGGCTACACCTTC. Amino acid sequence: CASSITGGRDGYTF.

This chain's CDR3 is CASSVEVWEDSGNTIYF. The CDR3 DNA reads as TGTGCCAGCAGCGTAGAGGTTTGGGAGGACTCTGGAAACACCATATATTTT. The chain joins TRBV9 to TRBJ1-3, with no clear D. Trimming cost V 0 bases and J 0 bases, with 13 bases left between them. Per germline, CDR1 SGDLS and CDR2 YYNGEE. The CDR3 length is 17 residues.

This chain uses TRBV29-1 with TRBJ1-5; maybe TRBD1 (6 bases). Germline CDR1 reads SQVTM; CDR2 reads ANQGSEA. The CDR3 has 13 residues. Trimming shortened V by 5 bases and J by 7 bases, and 15 bases separated the two germline ends. The CDR3 is CSVQQGLEQPQHF. For the CDR3, the DNA is TGCAGCGTTCAACAGGGTCTTGAGCAGCCCCAGCATTTT.